Sequencing of this T cell receptor beta chain was carried out in a study of shared clonotypes between healthy human individuals (dated by TCRdb to about 2020). With respect to the entire study: The cohort included a few men and a couple of women between 18 and 49 years of age. For each donor, CD4 naive and CD4 memory were each run on three plates, CD8 naive on two plates, and CD8 memory on one plate. To estimate repertoire size and how much clonotypes are shared between individuals, the study performed deep sequencing of blood TCR repertoires from 4 to 6 healthy adults. To increase sequencing depth and limit assay-specific biases, different laboratories used diverse techniques to prepare libraries and sequence TCR repertoires. Per donor, leukapheresis produced somewhere between about 0.94 and 9.5 billion PBMCs. General conclusions and limits of the study: Incomplete sequencing was indicated by rarefaction of sorted-subset datasets, despite the large sequencing depth. Only blood was sampled, and tissue TCR repertoires likely differ from those in blood. About 5% of naive CD4, 3.5% of naive CD8, around 2.3% of memory CD4, and 0.35% to 0.4% of memory CD8 clonotypes were shared across several donors. Naive subsets generally had larger estimated clonotype richness than memory subsets. Because the study included a small number of donors, the genetic and exposure-history diversity represented was limited. Pairwise subsampling indicated that sequencing depth was expected to affect the degree of clonotype sharing among donors. Higher generation probabilities were observed for clonotypes shared by all four sorted-subset donors than for non-shared clonotypes.

CD8 naive samples were CD45RO-negative cells positively selected for CCR7, giving a CD45RA+CCR7+ population that excluded TemRA cells. The donors were healthy, HIV-negative adults who had no recently reported acute infections or vaccinations. Every donor was a Caucasian adult living in Nashville, Tennessee, USA. Blood was obtained by leukapheresis, after which PBMCs were separated by Ficoll-Histopaque density gradient centrifugation and cryopreserved in liquid nitrogen vapor phase. Analytical flow cytometry was used to check the purity and quantity of every magnetically sorted T cell population. Genomic DNA was isolated from each sorted fraction and quantified by UV absorbance on a Nanodrop 2000c. Using the deep immunoSEQ assay, TCR CDR3 regions were amplified from genomic DNA by multiplex PCR. Extracted genomic DNA from each cell subset was distributed evenly across all wells of several immunoSEQ 96-well plates, and each plate was treated as a replicate. For sorted subsets, approximately 200 ng of genomic DNA, equivalent to 30,000 or so T cell genomes, went into each replicate PCR. Purified libraries were quantified with a Qubit 3.0 fluorometer, sized on a Bioanalyzer 2100, and re-quantified with the KAPA Library Quantification kit. Every immunoSEQ 96-well plate was sequenced on a separate single-read 150-cycle Illumina NextSeq 550 flow cell. On the authors' methods: Because only junctional sequences without quality scores were contained in the immunoSEQ output, filtering matching that applied to full-length reads could not be performed. Sequences were annotated with PyIR, a Python wrapper for IgBLAST v1.9, using IMGT germline references to assign V/J genes and CDR3. Reads were removed for weak V/J assignments (E-value above 1e-6), missing CDR3, stop codons, out-of-frame junctions, or ambiguous translated residues. V3J clonotypes were defined as sequences sharing an identical inferred V gene, J gene, and CDR3 amino acid sequence. Percentage overlap between repertoires was computed as shared unique clonotypes divided by the size of the smaller repertoire. RTK rarefaction, the Chao1 estimator, and Recon v2.1 estimates of unobserved clonotypes were used to assess repertoire richness. Generation probabilities were computed with OLGA for all TCRbeta clonotypes obtained by the gDNA method from several donors. TCRdb obtained this table from immuneACCESS and retained in-frame rearrangements with V and J assigned. These tables miss some clones; where compared with another copy, unresolved V genes account for less than half of the shortfall, and the remainder is unexplained. The DNA gave D and trimming, while V, J and clone size come from that table. The sample includes over 2,000,000 clones, with just under 95% observed a single time. The top ten clones comprise around 1.7% of the sample.

A distance of 19 bases separates the germline ends of V and J, which lose 8 bases and 1 base respectively. Including cysteine and phenylalanine, the CDR3 has 15 amino acids. CDR3 DNA only is kept here, 45 bases in frame from base 1. The CDR1 and CDR2 encoded by the germline V gene are SQVTM and ANQGSEA. A word on this clone: It lacks a known antigen. No base quality information exists; no much larger clone differs at one position.

The chain is encoded by TRBV29-1 joined to TRBJ2-3; the D gene remains uncertain. Material: naive CD8+ T cells from PBMCs. Per the publication, the cell subset or site label means: CD45RA+CCR7+. The TCR comes from a man younger than 35 in good health. Some clones in this sample may be carry-over from other donors' samples. At the DNA level, the sequence is TGCAGCACAACCGTTGGTGGAGTCGGCACAGATACGCAGTATTTT. It specifies CSTTVGGVGTDTQYF.